This TCR beta chain was retrieved from a study of shared clonotypes between healthy human individuals. A note on this clone: Antigen: not known.

Study-wide points: Generation of non-shared clonotypes was less probable than generation of clonotypes shared by all four donors. An effect of sequencing depth on clonotype sharing among donors was expected.

Donors, healthy HIV-negative adults, lacked recent acute infections or vaccinations. CDR3 size: 15 residues. Germline V gene sequence: CDR1 MDHEN, CDR2 SYDVKM. With V trimmed by 2 bases and J by 8 bases, 9 bases remained unmatched. Assay execution took place at the deep level. Sequencing used immunoSEQ multiplex PCR; TCRdb keeps in-frame clones, though not all of them. The sample carries fewer than 200,000 clones, over 80% recorded once. The material sequenced was naive CD4+ T cells sorted from blood. The subset is: CD45RA+ positively selected. The TCR comes from a young woman in good health. The chain uses TRBV28 and TRBJ2-1; 7 positions agree with TRBD2. Here the CDR3 DNA reads TGTGCCAGCAGTTTACCTCAGGGAGGGCCGGATGAGCAGTTCTTC. Protein sequence: CASSLPQGGPDEQFF.